This T cell receptor (beta chain) is from a study of early T cells in non-severe SARS-CoV-2 infection. In the study overall: Sequencing input comprised bulk RNA from unsorted whole blood; chain pairing was not available.

CDR1 and CDR2 from the germline V gene are MDHEN and SYDVKM. Losses at the gene ends were 3 bases for V and 6 bases for J; bases not matched to a gene: 8. This CDR3 contains 17 residues. Each CDR3 protein gets one entry after TCRdb re-called the 5' RACE reads with MiXCR. In the table there are tens of thousands of distinct CDR3 sequences, about an eighth of which are singletons. The chain employs TRBV28 and TRBJ2-2, with TRBD2 identical over 12 bases. This TCR was sampled from an adult who was a healthcare worker with PCR-confirmed SARS-CoV-2 infection or an uninfected control (not recorded which). The sequencing here drew on whole blood, taken at baseline. The CDR3 region is CASSFPRTSGVAGELFF. CDR3 bases: TGTGCCAGCAGTTTCCCCCGGACTAGCGGGGTGGCCGGGGAGCTGTTTTTT.